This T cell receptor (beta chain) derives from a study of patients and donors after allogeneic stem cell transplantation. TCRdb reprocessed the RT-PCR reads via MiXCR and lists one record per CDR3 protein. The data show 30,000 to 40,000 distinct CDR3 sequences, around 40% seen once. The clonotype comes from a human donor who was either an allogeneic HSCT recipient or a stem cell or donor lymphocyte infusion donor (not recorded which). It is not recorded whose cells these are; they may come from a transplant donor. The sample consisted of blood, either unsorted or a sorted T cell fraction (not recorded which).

The CDR3 sequence is CAISGSGETQYF. DNA for the CDR3: TGTGCCATCAGCGGTAGCGGGGAGACCCAGTACTTC. The chain couples TRBV10-3 to TRBJ2-5, with 7 positions matching TRBD2. V was pared by 6 bases and J by 5 bases, with 3 bases of the junction left unmatched. Germline CDR1 and CDR2: ENHRY and SYGVKD. This CDR3 region has 12 residues.